This T cell receptor (beta chain) was recovered during a study of blood T cells in healthy people across ages. J gave up 3 bases and V 5 bases, and 5 bases lay outside the gene matches. There are 14 residues in the CDR3. Germline V gene data show CDR1 as MDHEN and CDR2 as SYDVKM. Together with a sample-barcoded 5' primer, a J-beta primer mix was included in a second PCR lasting roughly 7 to 11 cycles. Every cDNA molecule carried a tag from a template-switch adaptor bearing 12 random nucleotides. MiXCR was run by TCRdb on the 5' RACE reads, yielding one entry per CDR3 protein. Among 950,000 to 1,200,000 distinct CDR3 sequences, around two fifths were seen once, and the ten largest hold around 14%. This clonotype appeared many times.

This sequence was found in a man aged 18 to 29 in good health. The sample taken for sequencing was blood. This chain connects TRBV28 to TRBJ2-7, with 9 bases lining up with TRBD1. CDR3 in amino acids: CASSPGTGIYEQYF. In DNA form, the CDR3 reads TGTGCCAGCAGTCCCGGGACAGGGATCTACGAGCAGTACTTC.